The 26 T cell receptor beta chains listed next were all sequenced from one sample in a study of blood T cell repertoires in COVID-19. Sequencing was performed with immunoSEQ multiplex PCR; in TCRdb, only in-frame clones are kept and a portion is missing. This sample has about 38,000 clones; approximately 87% occur once, and the top ten carry less than 25%. Material for sequencing was peripheral blood. The receptors were sampled from a man aged 50 to 60 with active or convalescent COVID-19.

V and J are TRBV6-5 and TRBJ1-5, with a possible D match to TRBD1 (5 bases). CDR1 and CDR2 (germline): MNHEY, SVGAGI. This CDR3 spans 15 amino acids. V was trimmed by 8 bases and J by 2 bases, leaving 16 bases between them. The CDR3 spells CASAFGQGGNQPQHF. In nucleotides, the CDR3 is TGTGCCAGCGCTTTCGGGCAGGGTGGCAATCAGCCCCAGCATTTT.

This rearrangement joins TRBV7-6 to TRBJ1-4; D ambiguous. Looked up from germline, CDR1 is SGHVS and CDR2 is FNYEAQ. This CDR3 spans 16 amino acids. Trimming left V 7 bases short and J 1 base short, with 16 bases between. CDR3 bases: TGTGCCAGCACCGATGTGCGAGGGAGAACTAATGAAAAACTGTTTTTT. It translates to CASTDVRGRTNEKLFF. The full variable domain, rest sourced from reference TRBV7-6 and TRBJ1-4, is GAGVSQSPRYKVTKRGQDVALRCDPISGHVSLYWYRQALGQGPEFLTYFNYEAQQDKSGLPNDRFSAERPEGSISTLTIQRTEQRDSAMYRCASTDVRGRTNEKLFFGSGTQLSVL.

The rearrangement joins TRBV6-1 to TRBJ1-2; D is perhaps TRBD1 (6 bases). Germline V lookup: CDR1 MNHNS, CDR2 SASEGT. With 1 base removed from V and 7 bases from J, the gap between germline ends came to 16 bases. CDR3 length equals 15 residues. CDR3 DNA sequence: TGTGCCAGCAGTGAAGTTGGGGGCAGGGTGTCTGGCTACACCTTC. The encoded protein is CASSEVGGRVSGYTF.

This clone was detected once. V usage is TRBV27 and J usage is TRBJ1-4; D unresolved. V shed 1 base and J shed 1 base, with 13 bases lying between them. Looked up from germline, CDR1 is MNHEY and CDR2 is SMNVEV (reference sequence). This CDR3 contains 17 residues. The CDR3 sequence: CASSLLGGMETNEKLFF. The CDR3 DNA follows: TGTGCCAGCAGTTTATTGGGCGGGATGGAAACTAATGAAAAACTGTTTTTT.

The chain joins TRBV2 to TRBJ2-4, with 7 bases identical to TRBD2. CDR3 length: 12 residues. V trimming: 8 bases; J trimming: 9 bases; junction bases outside the gene matches: 7. Per the germline V gene, CDR1 is SNHLY and CDR2 is FYNNEI. The CDR3 loop reads CASGREGGIQYF. DNA for the CDR3: TGTGCCAGCGGGAGGGAAGGCGGCATTCAGTACTTC.

This chain joins TRBV5-4 and TRBJ2-7; perhaps TRBD1 as D (6 bases). The V and J ends lost 3 bases and 2 bases respectively, with 18 bases between them. The CDR3 is 16 amino acids. Looked up from germline, CDR1 is SGHNT and CDR2 is YYREEE (reference sequence). The DNA for the CDR3 is TGTGCCAGCAGCTGGGGGCTCCAAACGGAGACCTACGAGCAGTACTTC. Translating it yields CASSWGLQTETYEQYF.

This sequence joins TRBV28 and TRBJ1-6, with 8 bases lining up with TRBD1. Germline V gene lookup returns CDR1 MDHEN and CDR2 SYDVKM. The CDR3 spans 14 residues. The V gene end was trimmed by 7 bases and the J gene end by 9 bases; junction bases not matched to a gene: 8. In nucleotides, the CDR3 is TGTGCCAGCACCGGACAGGGCCGCGGTTCACCCCTCCACTTT. Its translation is CASTGQGRGSPLHF.

Only a few counts were recorded for this clone. The chain couples TRBV30 to TRBJ2-7; 7 bases are a match to TRBD1. Trimming took 5 bases from V and 2 from J; bases not matched to a gene: 12. This CDR3 has 15 amino acids. The germline CDR1 and CDR2 sequences are GTSNPN and SVGIG (reference sequence). CDR3 amino acids: CAWSGNRGSPYEQYF. The CDR3 DNA reads as TGTGCCTGGTCCGGTAACAGGGGTAGTCCCTACGAGCAGTACTTC. Filled out from reference TRBV30 and TRBJ2-7, the complete variable domain reads SQTIHQWPATLVQPVGSPLSLECTVEGTSNPNLYWYRQAAGRGLQLLFYSVGIGQISSEVPQNLSASRPQDRQFILSSKKLLLSDSGFYLCAWSGNRGSPYEQYFGPGTRLTVT.

The chain combines TRBV12-3 or TRBV12-4 with TRBJ1-3; possible D gene TRBD1, 5 bases. V dropped 3 bases and J dropped 5 bases, with 8 bases sitting between them. The CDR3 contains 13 residues. CDR3 region: CASSFRARNTIYF. The CDR3 bases are TGTGCCAGCAGTTTCAGGGCACGAAACACCATATATTTT.

The V call is TRBV27, the J call TRBJ2-5; no firm D call. Per the germline V gene, CDR1 is MNHEY and CDR2 is SMNVEV (reference sequence). Trimming removed 6 bases at V and 4 bases at J, with 9 bases between. The CDR3 contains 12 residues. The DNA of the CDR3 is TGTGCCAGCAGCGTGAGAGGAGAGACCCAGTACTTC. It yields the protein CASSVRGETQYF.

The V gene is TRBV5-8, the J gene TRBJ2-7, with TRBD1 matching over 8 bases. With 4 bases clipped from V and 4 bases from J, the junction kept 7 bases outside the gene matches. The CDR3 spans 14 residues. CDR1 SGHTS and CDR2 YDEGEE come from the germline V gene. CDR3 residues: CASSPRTGRYEQYF. CDR3 DNA: TGTGCCAGCAGCCCGAGGACAGGGAGGTACGAGCAGTACTTC.

The rearrangement joins TRBV12-5 to TRBJ2-3; a possible D gene is TRBD1 (6 bases). Germline CDR1 is LGHNT and CDR2 is FRNRAP. There are 15 residues in the CDR3. V lost 0 bases to trimming and J lost 5 bases, with 12 bases between them. Written as DNA, the CDR3 is TGTGCTAGTGGTTTGGTACAAGGGGGTCGAGATACGCAGTATTTT. This gives the protein CASGLVQGGRDTQYF.

The rearrangement links TRBV4-1 to TRBJ1-4; no definite D call. V was clipped by 3 bases and J by 7 bases, with 15 bases between them. Germline V gives CDR1 MGHRA, CDR2 YSYEKL. There are 15 residues in the CDR3. The CDR3 spells CASSHTALLSEKLFF. The CDR3 coding sequence is TGCGCCAGCAGCCACACCGCGCTTTTAAGTGAAAAACTGTTTTTT.

The chain couples TRBV6-1 to TRBJ1-1; no clear D. V was cut by 2 bases and J by 6 bases, with 16 bases left in between. The CDR3 sequence is 15 residues long. Germline V gene lookup returns CDR1 MNHNS and CDR2 SASEGT. The CDR3 region is CASSESIRRVAEAFF. CDR3 DNA: TGTGCCAGCAGTGAATCTATCAGGAGGGTCGCTGAAGCTTTCTTT.

The chain couples TRBV7-9 to TRBJ2-7; 8 positions agree with TRBD2. The CDR3 runs 16 residues. Germline assignment: CDR1 SEHNR and CDR2 FQNEAQ (reference sequence). Trimming cost V 5 bases and J 0 bases; bases outside gene matches: 9. The DNA for the CDR3 is TGTGCCAGCAGCGGAACTTTCAGCGGGAGCTCCTACGAGCAGTACTTC. Its translation is CASSGTFSGSSYEQYF.

J is TRBJ2-1 and V is TRBV5-4; 11 nucleotides match TRBD2. Germline V gene lookup returns CDR1 SGHNT and CDR2 YYREEE (reference sequence). V lost 4 bases, J lost 4 bases, and 4 bases stayed unmatched. CDR3 size: 15 residues. CDR3 in DNA: TGTGCCAGCAGCGAGGGGACTAGCGGATACAATGAGCAGTTCTTC. Residues: CASSEGTSGYNEQFF.

This CDR3 is CASSGQGNTEAFF. CDR3 bases: TGTGCCAGCAGCGGACAGGGGAACACTGAAGCTTTCTTT. The chain joins TRBV12-3 or TRBV12-4 to TRBJ1-1; 8 nucleotides agree with TRBD1. J gave up 1 base and V 6 bases, and 1 base lay outside the gene matches. The CDR3 spans 13 residues.

The chain employs TRBV28 and TRBJ2-5, with 10 bases that match TRBD1. In germline, CDR1 is MDHEN, CDR2 SYDVKM. Unmatched junction bases numbered 11, after V lost 2 bases and J lost 5 bases. The CDR3 has 17 residues. The CDR3 DNA follows: TGTGCCAGCAGTTTAATTGGTCGGACAGGGGGGCGCGAGACCCAGTACTTC. Translation: CASSLIGRTGGRETQYF.

The chain joins TRBV14 to TRBJ2-3; weak D call: TRBD2 (6 bases). V lost 2 bases and J 0 bases, leaving 12 bases between the germline ends. The CDR3 extends over 16 amino acids. Germline CDR1 and CDR2: SGHDN and FVKESK. CDR3 protein: CASSQKTRGSTDTQYF. Written as DNA, the CDR3 is TGTGCCAGCAGCCAAAAGACCCGGGGGAGCACAGATACGCAGTATTTT.

This clone appeared a single time. The chain is built from TRBV4-1 and TRBJ2-5; D uncertain. The CDR3 length is 17 residues. In germline, CDR1 is MGHRA, CDR2 YSYEKL. Between the trimmed V and J ends, which lost 1 base and 2 bases, there was a span of 17 bases. CDR3 nucleotides: TGCGCCAGCAGCCAAGTCTTTTCAACAGCCATACAAGAGACCCAGTACTTC. Protein product: CASSQVFSTAIQETQYF.

The rearrangement joins TRBV24-1 to TRBJ2-2; D remains unclear. The CDR3 sequence is 14 residues long. Germline CDR1 reads KGHDR; CDR2 reads SFDVKD. The V end was cut by 9 bases, the J end by 1 base, with 11 bases between. The CDR3 is CATAVGENTGELFF. CDR3 nucleotides: TGTGCCACCGCTGTGGGCGAGAACACCGGGGAGCTGTTTTTT.

The rearrangement joins TRBV28 to TRBJ2-1, with a tentative D call TRBD1 (6 bases). The CDR3 sequence is 14 residues long. CDR1 and CDR2 (germline): MDHEN, SYDVKM. Trimming cost V 5 bases and J 4 bases, with 12 bases left between them. The CDR3 bases are TGTGCCAGCAGTCCCGGCGGACAGTACAATGAGCAGTTCTTC. This gives the protein CASSPGGQYNEQFF.

The V call is TRBV9, the J call TRBJ2-2; D not resolved. The germline gives CDR1 SGDLS, CDR2 YYNGEE. Trimming stripped 4 bases from V and 0 bases from J, with 7 bases between. This CDR3 is built from 14 residues. In nucleotides, the CDR3 is TGTGCCAGCAGCCCCCTTCCGAACACCGGGGAGCTGTTTTTT. It is translated as CASSPLPNTGELFF.

V is TRBV28 and J is TRBJ2-5, with D possibly TRBD1 on 6 matching bases. Per germline, CDR1 MDHEN and CDR2 SYDVKM. The CDR3 spans 15 residues. The germline V and J ends were trimmed by 4 bases and 13 bases, with 25 bases remaining between them. The CDR3 spells CASSYTPRGLRGWYF. Here the CDR3 DNA reads TGTGCCAGCAGTTATACCCCTCGGGGCCTGAGGGGGTGGTACTTC.

CDR3 bases: TGCGCCAGCAGCCAAGGGACAGGGGCTACCCGGGGGAATGAGCAGTTCTTC. Its protein product is CASSQGTGATRGNEQFF. The chain recombines TRBV4-1 with TRBJ2-1, with 9 positions matching TRBD1. The germline V gene encodes CDR1 MGHRA and CDR2 YSYEKL. The CDR3 extends over 17 amino acids. V lost 1 base to trimming and J lost 7 bases; unmatched junction nucleotides: 11.

This chain joins TRBV5-1 and TRBJ2-3, with no clear D. Germline-derived CDR1 and CDR2 are SGHRS and YFSETQ. The CDR3 contains 14 residues. The V gene lost 0 bases and the J gene lost 2 bases, with 7 bases spanning the gap. CDR3 protein: CASSLASHTDTQYF. CDR3 bases: TGCGCCAGCAGCTTGGCGAGTCACACAGATACGCAGTATTTT.